Listed here are 17 T cell receptor beta chains from one sample, sequenced in a study of blood T cell repertoires in COVID-19. The assay was immunoSEQ multiplex PCR, and TCRdb's table has in-frame clones only and misses some. The sample yields approximately 150,000 clones, about 85% seen once. The sequenced sample consisted of peripheral blood. The receptors stem from an older woman with active or convalescent COVID-19.

V is TRBV5-1 and J is TRBJ1-2; D possibly corresponds to TRBD1 (5 bases). Deletions cut 4 bases from V and 6 bases from J, with 19 bases between. Germline-derived CDR1 and CDR2 are SGHRS and YFSETQ. This CDR3 contains 15 residues. The CDR3 is CASSPGGSGGNGYTF. The CDR3 region has the DNA TGCGCCAGCAGCCCCGGAGGGTCTGGGGGTAATGGCTACACCTTC. Full variable domain (outside the CDR3, taken from reference TRBV5-1 and TRBJ1-2): KAGVTQTPRYLIKTRGQQVTLSCSPISGHRSVSWYQQTPGQGLQFLFEYFSETQRNKGNFPGRFSGRQFSNSRSEMNVSTLELGDSALYLCASSPGGSGGNGYTFGSGTRLTVV.

This chain uses TRBV19 with TRBJ2-7, with 9 nucleotides matching TRBD1. Per the germline V gene, CDR1 is LNHDA and CDR2 is SQIVND (reference sequence). This CDR3 has 14 amino acids. V trimming: 4 bases; J trimming: 6 bases; junction bases outside the gene matches: 7. CDR3 nucleotide sequence: TGTGCCAGTAGTACTACAGGGGGCAAGGCCGAGCAGTACTTC. This sequence encodes CASSTTGGKAEQYF.

This chain uses TRBV12-3 or TRBV12-4 with TRBJ2-1; D gene unclear. This CDR3 contains 13 residues. Trimming stripped 6 bases from V and 9 bases from J, with 15 bases between. The CDR3 sequence is CASSGGSSVEQFF. The CDR3 DNA follows: TGTGCCAGCAGCGGCGGATCTTCTGTTGAGCAGTTCTTC.

CDR3 sequence (DNA): TGTGCCAGCAGTCTTCAAGAGGAGACCCAGTACTTC. Residues: CASSLQEETQYF. The chain has TRBV6-5 and TRBJ2-5; the D is unclear. There are 12 residues in the CDR3. Trimming stripped 5 bases from V and 5 bases from J, with 9 bases between. From germline, CDR1 is MNHEY and CDR2 SVGAGI.

CDR3 in amino acids: CAISESKGSGYTF. DNA for the CDR3: TGTGCCATCAGTGAGTCAAAGGGGTCTGGCTACACCTTC. The chain couples TRBV10-3 to TRBJ1-2; TRBD1 is a possible D gene (5 bases). The CDR3 runs 13 residues. The V and J ends lost 0 bases and 7 bases respectively, with 9 bases between them. CDR1 and CDR2 from the germline V gene are ENHRY and SYGVKD.

The chain recombines TRBV6-5 with TRBJ1-2; 8 nucleotides line up with TRBD1. The CDR3 consists of 13 residues. In germline, CDR1 is MNHEY, CDR2 SVGAGI. Losses at the gene ends were 6 bases for V and 8 bases for J; bases not matched to a gene: 8. The CDR3 sequence is CASRTQGARGYTF. In nucleotides, the CDR3 is TGTGCCAGCAGGACCCAGGGGGCGAGGGGCTACACCTTC.

The chain joins TRBV18 to TRBJ2-5, with 10 bases matching TRBD1. The J segment lost 5 bases and the V segment lost 3 bases, leaving 6 bases of the junction unmatched. The CDR3 spans 15 residues. CDR1 and CDR2 (germline): KGHSH, LQKENI. This CDR3 is CASSPKTGGEETQYF. The CDR3 DNA follows: TGTGCCAGCTCACCCAAGACAGGGGGCGAGGAGACCCAGTACTTC.

The chain is built from TRBV10-3 and TRBJ1-6, with 9 bases that match TRBD1. The CDR3 spans 13 residues. Per germline, CDR1 ENHRY and CDR2 SYGVKD. With 10 bases clipped from V and 8 bases from J, the junction kept 6 bases outside the gene matches. CDR3 in amino acids: CATRDRVDSPLHF. The CDR3 DNA is TGTGCCACCAGGGACAGGGTAGATTCACCCCTCCACTTT.

The chain couples TRBV7-2 to TRBJ2-5, with a weak D call TRBD2 (7 bases). The V end was cut by 0 bases, the J end by 5 bases, with 19 bases between. The CDR3 length is 17 residues. The germline V gene encodes CDR1 SGHTA and CDR2 FQGNSA. The CDR3 DNA follows: TGTGCCAGCAGCTTAGCTATTATTCGGGGGGCGCGGGAGACCCAGTACTTC. It yields the protein CASSLAIIRGARETQYF.

V usage is TRBV6-5 and J usage is TRBJ1-4; D perhaps matches TRBD1 (5 bases). Germline V CDR1 and CDR2: MNHEY, SVGAGI. There are 15 residues in the CDR3. V was shortened by 1 base and J by 5 bases, with 11 bases between the two germline ends. The CDR3 nucleotides are TGTGCCAGCAGTTACTTGGGGGGGGGAAATGAAAAACTGTTTTTT. Amino acid sequence: CASSYLGGGNEKLFF.

The chain has TRBV19 and TRBJ2-2, with 7 bases matching TRBD2. CDR1 and CDR2 from the germline V gene are LNHDA and SQIVND (reference sequence). The CDR3 is 16 amino acids. Trimming took 1 base from V and 6 from J; bases not matched to a gene: 8. The CDR3 loop is CASSIGRGGGSGELFF. The CDR3, as DNA: TGTGCCAGTAGTATAGGTCGCGGGGGTGGATCCGGGGAGCTGTTTTTT.

CDR3 protein: CASSQAAGAYNEQFF. The CDR3 DNA reads as TGCGCCAGCAGCCAAGCGGCGGGGGCGTACAATGAGCAGTTCTTC. The rearrangement links TRBV4-3 to TRBJ2-1; weak D call: TRBD2 (7 bases). The V and J ends lost 1 base and 4 bases respectively, with 11 bases between them. Germline loops: CDR1 LGHNA, CDR2 YSLEER. The CDR3 contains 15 residues.

This clone appeared a few times. The chain uses TRBV12-5 and TRBJ1-6, with a possible D match to TRBD1 (5 bases). Per the germline V gene, CDR1 is LGHNT and CDR2 is FRNRAP. The ends were cut back, 2 bases at V and 6 bases at J, with 11 bases in the middle. The CDR3 length is 15 residues. CDR3 bases: TGTGCTAGTGGTTTGCGGGCAAGGGGTAATTCACCCCTCCACTTT. This codes for CASGLRARGNSPLHF.

J is TRBJ1-5 and V is TRBV4-3, with D unclear. Germline V lookup: CDR1 LGHNA, CDR2 YSLEER. With 1 base removed from V and 0 bases from J, the gap between germline ends came to 13 bases. The CDR3 loop spans 17 amino acids. CDR3 in amino acids: CASSQGALSGSNQPQHF. As DNA, the CDR3 is TGCGCCAGCAGCCAAGGGGCCCTTAGCGGTAGCAATCAGCCCCAGCATTTT.

The chain is built from TRBV3-1 (or the pseudogene TRBV3-2) and TRBJ2-2, with a possible D match to TRBD1 (5 bases). CDR3 size: 15 residues. The germline V gene encodes CDR1 LGHDT and CDR2 YNNKEL (reference sequence). The ends were cut back, 2 bases at V and 4 bases at J, with 11 bases in the middle. The CDR3 sequence is CASSQRGRGTGELFF. CDR3 DNA sequence: TGTGCCAGCAGCCAAAGGGGAAGGGGCACCGGGGAGCTGTTTTTT.

This CDR3 reads CASSYSSSEQDTQYF. CDR3 nucleotides: TGTGCCAGCAGTTACTCTTCATCCGAGCAAGATACGCAGTATTTT. The chain combines TRBV6-5 with TRBJ2-3; D remains ambiguous. V was clipped by 0 bases and J by 5 bases, with 12 bases between them. The CDR3 consists of 15 residues. Germline-derived CDR1 and CDR2 are MNHEY and SVGAGI.

V is TRBV3-1 (or the pseudogene TRBV3-2) and J is TRBJ1-1; 10 nucleotides align to TRBD1. This CDR3 is built from 12 residues. Per the germline V gene, CDR1 is LGHDT and CDR2 is YNNKEL (reference sequence). The trim removed 6 bases at V and 8 bases at J, leaving 3 bases unmatched. CDR3 bases: TGTGCCAGCAGGATGACAGGGGGCGAAGCTTTCTTT. It translates to CASRMTGGEAFF.